These 23 T cell receptor beta chains were all obtained from the same sample, sequenced in a study of T cells in Graves' hyperthyroidism and ophthalmopathy. RNA transcripts served as the template for amplifying TCR beta CDR3 regions. During a first-round RT-PCR of the TCR CDR3, the HTBI primer set was used. TCRdb independently ran MiXCR on the multiplex PCR reads; one entry per CDR3 protein. This table has nearly 600,000 distinct CDR3 sequences, roughly 14% appearing once. The specimen was blood. The source of these receptors is a woman in her 30s with Graves' hyperthyroidism that later progressed to Graves' ophthalmopathy.

For this clonotype: With a much larger clone just one base away, this may be a read error. The chain has TRBV24-1 and TRBJ2-2, with a possible D match to TRBD1 (5 bases). The length of the CDR3 is 15 residues. Germline CDR1 and CDR2: KGHDR and SFDVKD. DNA of the CDR3: TGTGCCACCGGTGATCCCGACAGAAACACCGGGGAGCTGTTTTTT. This sequence encodes CATGDPDRNTGELFF.

This clonotype has a count of ten or more. The rearrangement links TRBV27 to TRBJ2-5; perhaps TRBD2 as D (6 bases). The CDR3 length is 16 residues. CDR1 is MNHEY and CDR2 is SMNVEV in the germline V gene (reference sequence). Trimming cost V 1 base and J 0 bases, with 12 bases left between them. CDR3 residues: CASSLLASAYQETQYF. CDR3 DNA: TGTGCCAGCAGTTTATTGGCTAGCGCCTACCAAGAGACCCAGTACTTC.

The chain employs TRBV6-1 and TRBJ2-2, with D tentatively TRBD1 or TRBD2 (5 bases each). Germline V gene data show CDR1 as MNHNS and CDR2 as SASEGT. The ends were cut back, 6 bases at V and 7 bases at J, with 24 bases in the middle. CDR3 length: 17 residues. The CDR3 sequence: CASSSPGTGLDGGELFF. The CDR3 nucleotides read TGTGCCAGCAGCTCTCCTGGGACCGGGCTTGATGGCGGGGAGCTGTTTTTT.

This clonotype was recorded at least ten times. V gene TRBV19 combines with J gene TRBJ1-4; no definite D call. Germline CDR1 reads LNHDA; CDR2 reads SQIVND (reference sequence). CDR3 length: 14 residues. Trimming left V 8 bases short and J 0 bases short, with 10 bases between. The CDR3 is CASGEIPTNEKLFF. The DNA of the CDR3 is TGTGCCAGTGGGGAAATCCCAACTAATGAAAAACTGTTTTTT. Using reference TRBV19 and TRBJ1-4 for the parts outside the CDR3, the full variable domain is DGGITQSPKYLFRKEGQNVTLSCEQNLNHDAMYWYRQDPGQGLRLIYYSQIVNDFQKGDIAEGYSVSREKKESFPLTVTSAQKNPTAFYLCASGEIPTNEKLFFGSGTQLSVL.

This chain joins TRBV24-1 and TRBJ2-2, with TRBD2 matching 8 bases. V was pared by 1 base and J by 1 base, with 7 bases of the junction left unmatched. The V gene's germline CDR1 is KGHDR and CDR2 SFDVKD. The CDR3 length is 18 residues. Here the CDR3 reads CATSDFPPGRGNTGELFF. CDR3 coding DNA: TGTGCCACCAGTGATTTTCCCCCCGGGAGGGGGAACACCGGGGAGCTGTTTTTT.

In this sample, this clonotype turned up many times. V usage is TRBV11-3 and J usage is TRBJ1-1; the D is unclear. CDR1 is SGHNT, CDR2 YENEEA, per germline. The CDR3 is 14 amino acids. V gave up 8 bases and J gave up 2 bases, with 15 bases separating them. CDR3 sequence (DNA): TGTGCCAGCGCTACTAAGTGGGCCAACACTGAAGCTTTCTTT. It is translated as CASATKWANTEAFF.

This clonotype was seen repeatedly, ten times or more. This chain uses TRBV6-1 with TRBJ1-5; D possibly corresponds to TRBD1 (5 bases). CDR1 is MNHNS, CDR2 SASEGT, per germline. Between the trimmed V and J ends, which lost 7 bases and 3 bases, there was a span of 10 bases. This CDR3 is 13 amino acids long. Written as DNA, the CDR3 is TGTGCCAGCATGCGGGGGATCAATCAGCCCCAGCATTTT. Protein product: CASMRGINQPQHF.

This clonotype has a count of ten or more. The J gene is TRBJ2-5, the V gene TRBV14, with TRBD2 as a possible D gene (7 bases). Germline V gene lookup returns CDR1 SGHDN and CDR2 FVKESK. V lost 6 bases to trimming and J lost 5 bases, with 13 bases between them. CDR3 length: 13 amino acids. CDR3 sequence reads: CASRPRGGETQYF. The CDR3 DNA reads as TGTGCCAGCAGGCCCAGGGGAGGGGAGACCCAGTACTTC.

The chain joins TRBV29-1 to TRBJ2-2; 12 nucleotides match TRBD2. V shed 4 bases, J shed 6 bases, and the junction held 3 bases outside the gene matches. Germline CDR1 is SQVTM and CDR2 is ANQGSEA. The CDR3 extends over 14 amino acids. The CDR3 here is CSVGLAGGSGELFF. The DNA for the CDR3 is TGCAGCGTTGGGCTAGCGGGAGGGTCCGGGGAGCTGTTTTTT.

This clonotype was seen a handful of times. The CDR3 DNA is TGTGCCAGCAGCTTAGCTGGGTTAGCATACAATGAGCAGTTCTTC. The encoded protein is CASSLAGLAYNEQFF. The chain uses TRBV7-9 and TRBJ2-1; D not certain. Germline V gene sequence: CDR1 SEHNR, CDR2 FQNEAQ (reference sequence). Trimming shortened V by 0 bases and J by 4 bases, and 10 bases separated the two germline ends. The CDR3 contains 15 residues.

This clonotype has ten or more counts. This chain links TRBV20-1 with TRBJ2-1; D is perhaps TRBD2 (5 bases). CDR3 length equals 12 residues. Trimming removed 4 bases from V and 8 bases from J, with 12 bases in between. Per germline, CDR1 DFQATT and CDR2 SNEGSKA (reference sequence). In DNA form, the CDR3 reads TGCAGTGCTAAGACCGGGATTCATGAGCAGTTCTTC. Protein sequence: CSAKTGIHEQFF.

This clonotype was recorded at least ten times. The CDR3 here is CASSFGGPDQPQHF. In DNA form, the CDR3 reads TGTGCCAGCAGTTTCGGGGGGCCGGATCAGCCCCAGCATTTT. The chain recombines TRBV12-3 or TRBV12-4 with TRBJ1-5; D is possibly TRBD1 (6 bases). This CDR3 is built from 14 residues. V was pared by 3 bases and J by 5 bases, with 11 bases between.

This clonotype was seen many times. This sequence joins TRBV29-1 and TRBJ2-3; D possibly uses TRBD1 or TRBD2 (5 bases each). The CDR3 sequence is 15 residues long. Germline values: CDR1 SQVTM, CDR2 ANQGSEA. V was trimmed by 5 bases and J by 2 bases, leaving 17 bases between them. The CDR3 nucleotides are TGCAGCGTTATTCCGAGGGGCTGGAACACAGATACGCAGTATTTT. It codes for CSVIPRGWNTDTQYF.

The sample holds one count of this clonotype. The chain recombines TRBV6-5 with TRBJ1-4; D not resolved. Per germline, CDR1 MNHEY and CDR2 SVGAGI. Between the trimmed V and J ends, which lost 0 bases and 5 bases, there was a span of 10 bases. This CDR3 spans 15 amino acids. The CDR3 nucleotides read TGTGCCAGCAGTTACTCGAGAGGTCAGAATGAAAAACTGTTTTTT. Amino acids: CASSYSRGQNEKLFF.

This clonotype was detected many times. The V and J genes are TRBV7-9 and TRBJ2-6; D unclear. The ends were cut back, 5 bases at V and 5 bases at J, with 13 bases in the middle. The CDR3 consists of 15 residues. Germline CDR1 is SEHNR and CDR2 is FQNEAQ (reference sequence). CDR3 sequence: CASSASLDWANVLTF. Written as DNA, the CDR3 is TGTGCCAGCAGCGCCTCTTTAGACTGGGCCAACGTCCTGACTTTC.

To note about this clonotype: A much larger clone sits a single nucleotide away, making a read error possible. The chain links TRBV6-2 or TRBV6-3 to TRBJ2-1; 8 positions match TRBD2. The J call may be mistaken, given a closer DNA end match to TRBJ2-7. The CDR3 length is 15 residues. Per the germline V gene, CDR1 is MNHEY and CDR2 is SVGEGT. CDR3 region: CASSISGLVNNEQYF. The CDR3 coding sequence is TGTGCCAGCAGTATCTCGGGACTAGTCAACAATGAGCAGTACTTC.

This clonotype has ten or more counts. The chain joins TRBV3-1 to TRBJ2-1, with 7 bases identical to TRBD2. In germline, CDR1 is LGHDT, CDR2 YNNKEL (reference sequence). The CDR3 is made up of 18 amino acids. V shed 1 base and J 9 bases; nucleotides not matched to a gene: 18. The CDR3 nucleotides are TGTGCCAGCAGCCAAGTGATTATGCGGGAGACTCTCCCGGGTGAGCAGTTCTTC. Its protein product is CASSQVIMRETLPGEQFF.

The sample holds a few counts of this clonotype. V gene TRBV6-1 combines with J gene TRBJ2-7, with TRBD1 matching 7 bases. The V segment lost 6 bases and the J segment 4 bases; nucleotides outside the gene matches: 12. The V gene's germline CDR1 is MNHNS and CDR2 SASEGT. This CDR3 has 15 residues. The CDR3 loop is CASRGTGTARYEQYF. The CDR3 DNA reads as TGTGCCAGCAGGGGCACCGGGACAGCGAGGTACGAGCAGTACTTC.

This clonotype was detected many times. J is TRBJ2-1 and V is TRBV27; D is uncertain. Between the trimmed V and J ends, which lost 3 bases and 6 bases, there was a span of 15 bases. This CDR3 comprises 15 residues. The germline V gene encodes CDR1 MNHEY and CDR2 SMNVEV (reference sequence). The CDR3 spells CASSFVPSVVNEQFF. The CDR3 bases are TGTGCCAGCAGTTTTGTCCCTAGTGTTGTCAATGAGCAGTTCTTC.

This clonotype came up many times. This chain joins TRBV29-1 and TRBJ1-1; D gene ambiguous. Between the trimmed V and J ends, which lost 4 bases and 4 bases, there was a span of 13 bases. Per germline, CDR1 SQVTM and CDR2 ANQGSEA. The CDR3 has 13 residues. CDR3: CSVAVWTATEAFF. The CDR3 nucleotides read TGCAGCGTTGCGGTGTGGACCGCCACTGAAGCTTTCTTT. Complete variable domain (other parts from reference TRBV29-1 and TRBJ1-1): SAVISQKPSRDICQRGTSLTIQCQVDSQVTMMFWYRQQPGQSLTLIATANQGSEATYESGFVIDKFPISRPNLTFSTLTVSNMSPEDSSIYLCSVAVWTATEAFFGQGTRLTVV.

This clonotype was recorded many times. This rearrangement joins TRBV30 to TRBJ2-6; D unclear. Germline loops: CDR1 GTSNPN, CDR2 SVGIG (reference sequence). The V and J ends lost 4 bases and 4 bases respectively, with 14 bases between them. The length of the CDR3 is 15 residues. CDR3: CAWKRHPLGANVLTF. The CDR3, as DNA: TGTGCCTGGAAGAGGCACCCGTTAGGGGCCAACGTCCTGACTTTC. The whole variable domain, filled in from reference TRBV30 and TRBJ2-6, reads SQTIHQWPATLVQPVGSPLSLECTVEGTSNPNLYWYRQAAGRGLQLLFYSVGIGQISSEVPQNLSASRPQDRQFILSSKKLLLSDSGFYLCAWKRHPLGANVLTFGAGSRLTVL.

Comments on this clonotype: A much larger clonotype is one base distant, so this may be a read error. Here the CDR3 DNA reads TGTGCCACCAGTGATTTGGAAGGGACAGGGTGCCCGAACACCGGGGAGCTGTTTTTT. Amino acids: CATSDLEGTGCPNTGELFF. The rearrangement links TRBV24-1 to TRBJ2-2, with 9 bases that match TRBD1. The V segment lost 0 bases and the J segment 0 bases; nucleotides outside the gene matches: 7. Germline V lookup: CDR1 KGHDR, CDR2 SFDVKD. This CDR3 contains 19 residues.

The V gene is TRBV14, the J gene TRBJ2-3, with TRBD2 as a possible D gene (6 bases). The V end was cut by 1 base, the J end by 1 base, with 6 bases between. Germline CDR1 is SGHDN and CDR2 is FVKESK. This CDR3 is 14 amino acids long. The CDR3 DNA sequence: TGTGCCAGCAGCCAAGGACTAGGCACAGATACGCAGTATTTT. As protein: CASSQGLGTDTQYF.